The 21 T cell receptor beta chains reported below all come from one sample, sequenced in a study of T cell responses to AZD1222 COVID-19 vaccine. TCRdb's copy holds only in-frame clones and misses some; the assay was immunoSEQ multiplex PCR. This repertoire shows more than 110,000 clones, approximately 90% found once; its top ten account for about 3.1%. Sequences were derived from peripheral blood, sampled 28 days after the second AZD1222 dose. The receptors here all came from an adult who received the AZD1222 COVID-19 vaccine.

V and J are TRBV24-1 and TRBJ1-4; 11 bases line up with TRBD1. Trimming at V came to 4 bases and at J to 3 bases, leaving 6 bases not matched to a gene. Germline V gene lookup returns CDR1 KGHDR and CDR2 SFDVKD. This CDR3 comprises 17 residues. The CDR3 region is CATSEPGQGASNEKLFF. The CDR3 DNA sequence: TGTGCCACCAGTGAACCCGGACAGGGGGCGTCTAATGAAAAACTGTTTTTT.

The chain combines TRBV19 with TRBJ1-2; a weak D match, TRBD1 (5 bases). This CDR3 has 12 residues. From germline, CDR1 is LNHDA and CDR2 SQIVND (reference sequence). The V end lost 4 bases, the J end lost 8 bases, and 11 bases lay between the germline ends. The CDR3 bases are TGTGCCAGTAGTAGATCCAGGGTCGGCTACACCTTC. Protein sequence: CASSRSRVGYTF. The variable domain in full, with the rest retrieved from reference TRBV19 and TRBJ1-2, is DGGITQSPKYLFRKEGQNVTLSCEQNLNHDAMYWYRQDPGQGLRLIYYSQIVNDFQKGDIAEGYSVSREKKESFPLTVTSAQKNPTAFYLCASSRSRVGYTFGSGTRLTVV.

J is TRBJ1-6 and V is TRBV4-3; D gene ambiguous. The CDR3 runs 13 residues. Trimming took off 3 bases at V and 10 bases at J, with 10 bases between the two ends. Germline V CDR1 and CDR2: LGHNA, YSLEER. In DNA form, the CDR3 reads TGCGCCAGCAGCCAGGCCTTAAGCTCACCCCTCCACTTT. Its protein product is CASSQALSSPLHF.

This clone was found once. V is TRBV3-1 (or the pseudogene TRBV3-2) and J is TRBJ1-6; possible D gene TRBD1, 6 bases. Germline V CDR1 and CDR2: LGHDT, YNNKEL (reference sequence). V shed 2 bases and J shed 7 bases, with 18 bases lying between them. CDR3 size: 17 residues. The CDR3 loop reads CASSQKQDSLRNSPLHF. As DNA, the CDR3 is TGTGCCAGCAGCCAAAAACAGGACAGCCTAAGGAATTCACCCCTCCACTTT.

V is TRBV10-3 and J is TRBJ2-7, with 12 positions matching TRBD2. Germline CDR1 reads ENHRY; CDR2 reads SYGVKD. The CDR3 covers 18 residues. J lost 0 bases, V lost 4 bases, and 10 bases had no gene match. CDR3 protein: CAISASFLTSGSSYEQYF. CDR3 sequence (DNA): TGTGCCATCAGTGCGTCATTTTTGACTAGCGGGAGCTCCTACGAGCAGTACTTC.

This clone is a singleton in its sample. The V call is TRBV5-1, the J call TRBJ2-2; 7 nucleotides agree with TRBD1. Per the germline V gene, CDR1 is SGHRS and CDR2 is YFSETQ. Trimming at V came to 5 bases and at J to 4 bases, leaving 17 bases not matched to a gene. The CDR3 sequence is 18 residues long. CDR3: CASREPPGQGVVTGELFF. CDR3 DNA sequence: TGCGCCAGCAGGGAACCTCCTGGGCAGGGGGTAGTCACCGGGGAGCTGTTTTTT.

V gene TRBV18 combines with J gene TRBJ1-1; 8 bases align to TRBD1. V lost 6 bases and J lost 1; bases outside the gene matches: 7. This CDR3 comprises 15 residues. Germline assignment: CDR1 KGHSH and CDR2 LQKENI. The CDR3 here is CASSPTGGRNTEAFF. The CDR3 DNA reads TGTGCCAGCTCGCCAACAGGGGGAAGGAACACTGAAGCTTTCTTT.

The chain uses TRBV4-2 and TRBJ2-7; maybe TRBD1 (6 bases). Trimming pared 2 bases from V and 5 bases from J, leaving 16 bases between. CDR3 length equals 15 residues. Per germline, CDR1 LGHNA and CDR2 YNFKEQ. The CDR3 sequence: CASSQNRVSYDEQYF. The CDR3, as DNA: TGTGCCAGCAGCCAAAACAGGGTGAGCTACGACGAGCAGTACTTC.

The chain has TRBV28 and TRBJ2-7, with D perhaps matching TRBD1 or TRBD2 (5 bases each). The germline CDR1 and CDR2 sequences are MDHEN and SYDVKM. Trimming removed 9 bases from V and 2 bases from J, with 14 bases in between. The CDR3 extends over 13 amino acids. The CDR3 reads CASYRRTTYEQYF. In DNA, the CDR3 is TGTGCCAGTTACAGGAGGACGACCTACGAGCAGTACTTC.

DNA of the CDR3: TGTGCCAGCACTGCCGGACATCGGAACACCGGGGAGCTGTTTTTT. It specifies CASTAGHRNTGELFF. This chain joins TRBV7-8 and TRBJ2-2; TRBD1 is a possible D gene (5 bases). Deletions cut 7 bases from V and 1 base from J, with 13 bases between. CDR3 length: 15 residues. Germline values: CDR1 SGHVS, CDR2 FQNEAQ. Complete variable domain (other parts from reference TRBV7-8 and TRBJ2-2): GAGVSQSPRYKVAKRGQDVALRCDPISGHVSLFWYQQALGQGPEFLTYFQNEAQLDKSGLPSDRFFAERPEGSVSTLKIQRTQQEDSAVYLCASTAGHRNTGELFFGEGSRLTVL.

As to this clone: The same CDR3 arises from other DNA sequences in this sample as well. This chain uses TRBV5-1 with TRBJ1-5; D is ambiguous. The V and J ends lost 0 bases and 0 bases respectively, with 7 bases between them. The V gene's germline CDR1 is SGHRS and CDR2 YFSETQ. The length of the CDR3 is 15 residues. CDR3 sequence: CASSLEGNSNQPQHF. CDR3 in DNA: TGCGCCAGCAGCTTGGAAGGGAATAGCAATCAGCCCCAGCATTTT. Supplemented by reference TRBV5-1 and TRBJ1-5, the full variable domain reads KAGVTQTPRYLIKTRGQQVTLSCSPISGHRSVSWYQQTPGQGLQFLFEYFSETQRNKGNFPGRFSGRQFSNSRSEMNVSTLELGDSALYLCASSLEGNSNQPQHFGDGTRLSIL.

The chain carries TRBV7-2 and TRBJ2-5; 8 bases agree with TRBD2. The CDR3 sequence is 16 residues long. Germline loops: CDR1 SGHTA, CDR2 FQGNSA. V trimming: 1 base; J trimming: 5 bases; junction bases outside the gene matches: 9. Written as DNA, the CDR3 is TGTGCCAGCAGCTTAGGTTTTGGGGGGACTAGGGAGACCCAGTACTTC. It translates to CASSLGFGGTRETQYF. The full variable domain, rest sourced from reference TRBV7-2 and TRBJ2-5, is GAGVSQSPSNKVTEKGKDVELRCDPISGHTALYWYRQSLGQGLEFLIYFQGNSAPDKSGLPSDRFSAERTGGSVSTLTIQRTQQEDSAVYLCASSLGFGGTRETQYFGPGTRLLVL.

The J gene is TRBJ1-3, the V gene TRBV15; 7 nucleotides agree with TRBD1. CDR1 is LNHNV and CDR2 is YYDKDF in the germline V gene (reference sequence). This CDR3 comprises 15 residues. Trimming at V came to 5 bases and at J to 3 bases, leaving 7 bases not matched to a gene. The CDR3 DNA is TGTGCCACCAGCTACCGGGACAGAAGTGGAAACACCATATATTTT. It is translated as CATSYRDRSGNTIYF.

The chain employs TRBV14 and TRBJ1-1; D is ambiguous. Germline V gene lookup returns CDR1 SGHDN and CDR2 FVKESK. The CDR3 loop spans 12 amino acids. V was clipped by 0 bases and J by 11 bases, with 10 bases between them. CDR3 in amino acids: CASSQDAEAAFF. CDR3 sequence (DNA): TGTGCCAGCAGCCAAGACGCAGAGGCGGCTTTCTTT.

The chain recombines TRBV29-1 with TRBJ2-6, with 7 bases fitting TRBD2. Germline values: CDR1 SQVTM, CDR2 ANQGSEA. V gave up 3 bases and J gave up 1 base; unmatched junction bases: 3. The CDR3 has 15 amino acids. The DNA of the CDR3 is TGCAGCGTTGAGGGAGCGGGATCTGGGGCCAACGTCCTGACTTTC. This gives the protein CSVEGAGSGANVLTF.

The CDR3 sequence: CASSLGPVAYEQYF. CDR3 coding DNA: TGTGCCAGCAGCTTAGGGCCAGTGGCCTACGAGCAGTACTTC. This chain connects TRBV7-8 to TRBJ2-7, with D uncertain. CDR3 length: 14 amino acids. The germline V gene has CDR1 SGHVS and CDR2 FQNEAQ. The V end was cut by 1 base, the J end by 2 bases, with 9 bases between.

CDR3 coding DNA: TGTGCCAGCAGTGCGGTCCGAGGGAGGGCAGATACGCAGTATTTT. Translated: CASSAVRGRADTQYF. The chain joins TRBV2 to TRBJ2-3; 7 bases agree with TRBD2. After removal of 4 bases from V and 4 bases from J, the junction contained 8 bases not matched to a gene. CDR1 is SNHLY and CDR2 is FYNNEI in the germline V gene. The CDR3 is 15 residues long.

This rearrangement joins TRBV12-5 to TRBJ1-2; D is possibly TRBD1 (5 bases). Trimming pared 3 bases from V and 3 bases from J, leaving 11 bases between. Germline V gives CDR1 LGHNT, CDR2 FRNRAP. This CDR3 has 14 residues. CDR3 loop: CASGLSDRDYGYTF. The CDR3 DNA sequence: TGTGCTAGTGGTTTAAGCGACAGAGACTATGGCTACACCTTC.

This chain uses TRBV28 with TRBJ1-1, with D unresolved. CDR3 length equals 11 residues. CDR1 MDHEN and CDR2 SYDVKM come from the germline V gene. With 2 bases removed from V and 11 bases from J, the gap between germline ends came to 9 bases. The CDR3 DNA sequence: TGTGCCAGCAGTTTACTGGGGTCGGCTTTCTTT. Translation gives CASSLLGSAFF.

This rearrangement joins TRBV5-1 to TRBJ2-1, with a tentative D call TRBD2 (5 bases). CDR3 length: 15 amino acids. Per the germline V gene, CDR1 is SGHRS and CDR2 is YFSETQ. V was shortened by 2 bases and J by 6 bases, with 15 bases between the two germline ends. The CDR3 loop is CASSFAEGAPNEQFF. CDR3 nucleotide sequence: TGCGCCAGCAGCTTCGCTGAGGGAGCCCCCAATGAGCAGTTCTTC. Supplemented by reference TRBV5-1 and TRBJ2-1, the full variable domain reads KAGVTQTPRYLIKTRGQQVTLSCSPISGHRSVSWYQQTPGQGLQFLFEYFSETQRNKGNFPGRFSGRQFSNSRSEMNVSTLELGDSALYLCASSFAEGAPNEQFFGPGTRLTVL.

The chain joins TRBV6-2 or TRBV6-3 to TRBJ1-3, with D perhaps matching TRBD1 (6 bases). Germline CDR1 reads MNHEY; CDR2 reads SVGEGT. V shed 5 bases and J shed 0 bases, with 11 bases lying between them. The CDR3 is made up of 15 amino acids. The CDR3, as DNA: TGTGCCAGCAGTCTCGGACAGATCTCTGGAAACACCATATATTTT. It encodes CASSLGQISGNTIYF.